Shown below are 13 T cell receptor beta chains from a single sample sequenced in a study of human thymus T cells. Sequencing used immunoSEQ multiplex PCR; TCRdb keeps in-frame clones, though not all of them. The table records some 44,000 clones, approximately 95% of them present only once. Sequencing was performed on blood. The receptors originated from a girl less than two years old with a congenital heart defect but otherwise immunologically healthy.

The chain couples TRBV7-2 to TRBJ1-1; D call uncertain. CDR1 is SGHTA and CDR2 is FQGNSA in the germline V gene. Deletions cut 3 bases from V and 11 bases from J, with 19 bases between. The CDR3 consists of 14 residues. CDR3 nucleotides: TGTGCCAGCAGCTTCCTCGGACGGGCACTGAGGGCTTTCTTT. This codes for CASSFLGRALRAFF.

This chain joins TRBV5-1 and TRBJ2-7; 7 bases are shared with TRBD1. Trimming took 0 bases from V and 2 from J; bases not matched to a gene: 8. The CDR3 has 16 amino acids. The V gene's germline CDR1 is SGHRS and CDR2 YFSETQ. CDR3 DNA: TGCGCCAGCAGCTTGGCTGCTTGGGACAGAACCTACGAGCAGTACTTC. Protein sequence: CASSLAAWDRTYEQYF. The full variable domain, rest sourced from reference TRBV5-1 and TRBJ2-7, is KAGVTQTPRYLIKTRGQQVTLSCSPISGHRSVSWYQQTPGQGLQFLFEYFSETQRNKGNFPGRFSGRQFSNSRSEMNVSTLELGDSALYLCASSLAAWDRTYEQYFGPGTRLTVT.

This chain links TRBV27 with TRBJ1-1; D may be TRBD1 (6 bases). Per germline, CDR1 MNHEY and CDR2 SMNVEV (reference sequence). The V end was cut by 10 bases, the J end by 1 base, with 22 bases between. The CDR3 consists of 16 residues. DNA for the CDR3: TGTGCCACCAACACAGGGTTAGGAAGAAAGAACACTGAAGCTTTCTTT. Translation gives CATNTGLGRKNTEAFF.

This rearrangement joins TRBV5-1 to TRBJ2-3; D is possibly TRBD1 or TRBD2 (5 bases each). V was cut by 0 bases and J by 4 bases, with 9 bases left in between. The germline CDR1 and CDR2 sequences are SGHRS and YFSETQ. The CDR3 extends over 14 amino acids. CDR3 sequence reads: CASSLGQGPDTQYF. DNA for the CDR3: TGCGCCAGCAGCTTGGGGCAGGGACCAGATACGCAGTATTTT.

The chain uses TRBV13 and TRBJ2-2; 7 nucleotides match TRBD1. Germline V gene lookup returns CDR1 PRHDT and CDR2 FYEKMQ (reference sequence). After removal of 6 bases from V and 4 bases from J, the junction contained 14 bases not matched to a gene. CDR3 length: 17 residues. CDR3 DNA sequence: TGTGCCAGCAGTAGAAGGTGGGACAGTGGGTTCACCGGGGAGCTGTTTTTT. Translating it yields CASSRRWDSGFTGELFF.

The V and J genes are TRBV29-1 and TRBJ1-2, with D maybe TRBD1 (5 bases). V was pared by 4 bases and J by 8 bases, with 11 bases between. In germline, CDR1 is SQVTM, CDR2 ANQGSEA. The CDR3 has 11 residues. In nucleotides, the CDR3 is TGCAGCGTTGTAAGGGGTAGGGGCTACACCTTC. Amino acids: CSVVRGRGYTF. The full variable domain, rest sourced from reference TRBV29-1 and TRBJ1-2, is SAVISQKPSRDICQRGTSLTIQCQVDSQVTMMFWYRQQPGQSLTLIATANQGSEATYESGFVIDKFPISRPNLTFSTLTVSNMSPEDSSIYLCSVVRGRGYTFGSGTRLTVV.

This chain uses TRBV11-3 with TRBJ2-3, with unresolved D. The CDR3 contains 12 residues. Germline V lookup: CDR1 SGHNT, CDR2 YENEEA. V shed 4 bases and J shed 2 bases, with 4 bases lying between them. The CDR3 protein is CASSSYTDTQYF. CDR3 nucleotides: TGTGCCAGCAGCTCCTACACAGATACGCAGTATTTT. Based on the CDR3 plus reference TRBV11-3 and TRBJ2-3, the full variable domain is EAGVVQSPRYKIIEKKQPVAFWCNPISGHNTLYWYLQNLGQGPELLIRYENEEAVDDSQLPKDRFSAERLKGVDSTLKIQPAELGDSAVYLCASSSYTDTQYFGPGTRLTVL.

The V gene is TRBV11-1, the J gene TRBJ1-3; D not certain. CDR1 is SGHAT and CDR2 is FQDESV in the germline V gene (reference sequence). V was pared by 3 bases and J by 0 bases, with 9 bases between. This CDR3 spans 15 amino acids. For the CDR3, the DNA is TGTGCCAGCAGCTTGTCACCTTTCTCTGGAAACACCATATATTTT. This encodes CASSLSPFSGNTIYF.

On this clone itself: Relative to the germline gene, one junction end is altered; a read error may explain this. The CDR3 DNA reads TGTGCCAGCAGCCGGCAGCGGGAGGGCCCTCTTCACTTC. It encodes CASSRQREGPLHF. The chain recombines TRBV2 with TRBJ2-5, with 10 bases identical to TRBD2. The germline V gene encodes CDR1 SNHLY and CDR2 FYNNEI. The CDR3 extends over 13 amino acids.

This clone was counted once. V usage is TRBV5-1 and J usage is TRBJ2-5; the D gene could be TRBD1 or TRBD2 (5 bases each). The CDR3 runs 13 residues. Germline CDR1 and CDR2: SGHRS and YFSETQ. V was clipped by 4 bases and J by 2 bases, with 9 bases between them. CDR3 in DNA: TGCGCCAGCAGCCGGGACGTACAAGAGACCCAGTACTTC. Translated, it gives CASSRDVQETQYF. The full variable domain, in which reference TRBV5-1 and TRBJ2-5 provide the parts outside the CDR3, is KAGVTQTPRYLIKTRGQQVTLSCSPISGHRSVSWYQQTPGQGLQFLFEYFSETQRNKGNFPGRFSGRQFSNSRSEMNVSTLELGDSALYLCASSRDVQETQYFGPGTRLLVL.

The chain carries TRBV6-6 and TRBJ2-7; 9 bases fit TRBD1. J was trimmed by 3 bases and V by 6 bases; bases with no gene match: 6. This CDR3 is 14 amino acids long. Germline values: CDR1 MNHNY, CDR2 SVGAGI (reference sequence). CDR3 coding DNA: TGTGCCAGCAGCCCCCAGACAGGGGGCTACGAGCAGTACTTC. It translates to CASSPQTGGYEQYF.

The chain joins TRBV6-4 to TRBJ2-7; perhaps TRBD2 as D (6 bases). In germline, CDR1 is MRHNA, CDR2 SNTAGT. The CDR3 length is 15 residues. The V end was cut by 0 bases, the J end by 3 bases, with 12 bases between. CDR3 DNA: TGTGCCAGCAGTGACTCTTCTCGGGGGAACTACGAGCAGTACTTC. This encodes CASSDSSRGNYEQYF.

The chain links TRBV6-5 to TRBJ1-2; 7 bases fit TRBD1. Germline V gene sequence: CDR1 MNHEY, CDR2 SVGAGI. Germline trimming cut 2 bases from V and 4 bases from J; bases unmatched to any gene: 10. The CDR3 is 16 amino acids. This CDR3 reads CASSYAPTTGLYGYTF. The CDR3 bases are TGTGCCAGCAGTTACGCCCCCACGACAGGGCTCTATGGCTACACCTTC.